One sample yielded the 8 T cell receptor beta chains listed below, sequenced in a study of CD8 T cells in ankylosing spondylitis (dated by TCRdb to the late 2010s). Preparation of the library involved 5' RACE. TCRdb records Illumina HiSeq 2500 as the sequencer. The public reads were reprocessed in TCRdb via fastp at Q25 and MiXCR, keeping in-frame beta chains. Duplicate CDR3 protein sequences are folded into a single record with the most common DNA and genes. This sample holds fewer than 40,000 distinct CDR3 sequences; more than 25% were observed only once. Less than 55% of the sample is in the top ten clones. Sample: synovial fluid, either unsorted or a sorted T cell fraction (not recorded which). Receptors were obtained from a male donor with ankylosing spondylitis.

By sample fraction, this clonotype is medium-sized. The rearrangement joins TRBV12-3 or TRBV12-4 to TRBJ2-3; D perhaps matches TRBD1 (5 bases). CDR3 length equals 14 residues. Trimming took off 1 base at V and 4 bases at J, with 9 bases between the two ends. The CDR3 protein is CASSLVQGADTQYF. The CDR3 DNA reads TGTGCCAGCAGTTTAGTCCAGGGCGCAGATACGCAGTATTTT.

This clonotype was seen ten or more times. The J gene is TRBJ1-1, the V gene TRBV5-5; no definite D call. The CDR3 sequence is 12 residues long. Trimming took 2 bases from V and 4 from J, leaving 6 bases between them. Germline V gene data show CDR1 as SGHKS and CDR2 as YYEKEE (reference sequence). In DNA, the CDR3 is TGTGCCAGCAGCTTCTTTGGCACTGAAGCTTTCTTT. Its translation is CASSFFGTEAFF. Variable domain in full (rest from reference TRBV5-5 and TRBJ1-1): DAGVTQSPTHLIKTRGQQVTLRCSPISGHKSVSWYQQVLGQGPQFIFQYYEKEERGRGNFPDRFSARQFPNYSSELNVNALLLGDSALYLCASSFFGTEAFFGQGTRLTVV.

The chain is built from TRBV10-1 and TRBJ1-2, with D unclear. CDR3 length equals 14 residues. Trimming took off 3 bases at V and 5 bases at J, with 13 bases between the two ends. CDR1 is WNHNN, CDR2 SYGVQD, per germline (reference sequence). In nucleotides, the CDR3 is TGCGCCAGCAGTGACACCGGGATGGGGTATGGCTACACCTTC. Protein: CASSDTGMGYGYTF.

This clonotype was seen many times. This chain uses TRBV12-3 or TRBV12-4 with TRBJ2-1; D unclear. Trimming left V 2 bases short and J 8 bases short, with 16 bases between. The CDR3 has 15 residues. The CDR3 protein is CASSLSMGIGDEQFF. The CDR3 DNA reads TGTGCCAGCAGTTTAAGTATGGGGATAGGAGATGAGCAGTTCTTC.

The genes are TRBV29-1 and TRBJ2-7; TRBD2 is a possible D gene (5 bases). From germline, CDR1 is SQVTM and CDR2 ANQGSEA. Trimming shortened V by 4 bases and J by 1 base, and 17 bases separated the two germline ends. This CDR3 is built from 15 residues. The CDR3 region is CSVGEGPEGSYEQYV. DNA for the CDR3: TGCAGCGTTGGGGAAGGTCCCGAGGGATCCTACGAGCAGTACGTC.

This clonotype was observed at least ten times. The rearrangement uses TRBV7-9 and TRBJ2-1; 8 positions match TRBD1. Germline V CDR1 and CDR2: SEHNR, FQNEAQ (reference sequence). There are 17 residues in the CDR3. V lost 3 bases, J lost 8 bases, and 15 bases stayed unmatched. CDR3 in amino acids: CASSLLESGTGGDEQFF. Written as DNA, the CDR3 is TGTGCCAGCAGCTTGTTAGAGTCCGGGACAGGAGGGGATGAGCAGTTCTTC.

This clonotype came up many times. CDR3 amino acids: CATSTLTSGSYEQYF. For the CDR3, the DNA is TGTGCCACCAGCACTTTGACTAGCGGGTCCTACGAGCAGTACTTC. V is TRBV15 and J is TRBJ2-7; 10 bases are shared with TRBD2. The CDR3 sequence is 15 residues long. The V segment lost 4 bases and the J segment 1 base; nucleotides outside the gene matches: 4. Germline V gene sequence: CDR1 LNHNV, CDR2 YYDKDF (reference sequence).

This clonotype has more than one count but fewer than ten. The chain combines TRBV27 with TRBJ1-5; no clear D. Trimming shortened V by 2 bases and J by 6 bases, and 11 bases separated the two germline ends. This CDR3 has 14 amino acids. Germline V CDR1 and CDR2: MNHEY, SMNVEV (reference sequence). The CDR3, as DNA: TGTGCCAGCAGTTTAAGAGGGAGCGGTCAGCCCCAGCATTTT. Translation gives CASSLRGSGQPQHF.